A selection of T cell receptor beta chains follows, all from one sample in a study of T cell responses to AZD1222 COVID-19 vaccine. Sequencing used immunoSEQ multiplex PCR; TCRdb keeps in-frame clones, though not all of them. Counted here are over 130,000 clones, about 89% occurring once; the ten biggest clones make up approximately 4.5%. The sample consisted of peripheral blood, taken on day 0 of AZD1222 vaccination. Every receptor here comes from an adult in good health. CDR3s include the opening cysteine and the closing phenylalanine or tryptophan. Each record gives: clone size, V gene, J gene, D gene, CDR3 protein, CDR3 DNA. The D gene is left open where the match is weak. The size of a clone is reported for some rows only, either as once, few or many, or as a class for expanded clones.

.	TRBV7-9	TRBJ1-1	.	CASSLGMAGRVNTEAFF	TGTGCCAGCAGCTTAGGTATGGCTGGCCGGGTGAACACTGAAGCTTTCTTT
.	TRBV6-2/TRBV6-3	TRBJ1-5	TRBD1	CASSTDRGGNQPQHF	TGTGCCAGCAGTACCGACAGGGGTGGCAATCAGCCCCAGCATTTT
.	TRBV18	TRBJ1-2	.	CASQRTENNYGYTF	TGTGCCAGCCAACGGACAGAAAACAACTATGGCTACACCTTC
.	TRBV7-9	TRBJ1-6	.	CASSLEVPGSLHF	TGTGCCAGCAGCTTAGAGGTCCCGGGGTCCCTCCACTTT
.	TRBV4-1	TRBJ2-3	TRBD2	CASSHRTSAITDTQYF	TGCGCCAGCAGCCATCGCACTAGCGCAATCACAGATACGCAGTATTTT
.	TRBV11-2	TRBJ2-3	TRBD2	CASSSPGAGGPDTQYF	TGTGCCAGCAGCTCACCGGGGGCGGGAGGACCAGATACGCAGTATTTT
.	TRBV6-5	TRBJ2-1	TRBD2	CASSSPSGSSPEQFF	TGTGCCAGCAGTTCTCCTAGCGGGAGTTCGCCTGAGCAGTTCTTC
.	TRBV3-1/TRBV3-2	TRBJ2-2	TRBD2	CASSQDLAGRAGELFF	TGTGCCAGCAGCCAAGATCTAGCGGGTAGGGCCGGGGAGCTGTTTTTT
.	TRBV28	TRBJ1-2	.	CASNVGGSSYGYTF	TGTGCCAGCAACGTCGGGGGGAGCTCCTATGGCTACACCTTC
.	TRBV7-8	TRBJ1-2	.	CASSIDGNGNYGYTF	TGTGCCAGCAGCATAGACGGTAACGGGAACTATGGCTACACCTTC
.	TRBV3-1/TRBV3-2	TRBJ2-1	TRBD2	CASSQQAGGWNEQFF	TGTGCCAGCAGCCAACAAGCGGGGGGTTGGAATGAGCAGTTCTTC
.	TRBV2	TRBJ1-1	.	CASSQWAGRGTEAFF	TGTGCCAGCAGCCAGTGGGCAGGGAGGGGAACTGAAGCTTTCTTT
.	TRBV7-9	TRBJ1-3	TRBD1	CASSFPPGQGPGNTIYF	TGTGCCAGCAGCTTCCCCCCGGGACAGGGACCAGGAAACACCATATATTTT
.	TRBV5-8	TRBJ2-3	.	CASSLEGNTDTQYF	TGTGCCAGCAGCTTGGAGGGGAACACAGATACGCAGTATTTT
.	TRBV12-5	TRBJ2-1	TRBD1	CASGFPAVGRQGRERDNEQFF	TGTGCTAGTGGTTTCCCCGCTGTGGGCCGACAGGGACGAGAAAGAGACAATGAGCAGTTCTTC
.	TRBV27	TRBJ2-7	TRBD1	CASSLASGGRGEQYF	TGTGCCAGCAGTTTAGCCTCAGGGGGAAGGGGGGAGCAGTACTTC
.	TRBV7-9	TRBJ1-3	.	CASSPHPGTRSGNTIYF	TGTGCCAGCAGCCCACACCCCGGGACGCGCTCTGGAAACACCATATATTTT
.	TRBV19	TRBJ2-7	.	CASSSDSYEQYF	TGTGCCAGTAGTTCAGATTCCTACGAGCAGTACTTC
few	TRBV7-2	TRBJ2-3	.	CASSLDYYTDTQYF	TGTGCCAGCAGCTTAGACTACTACACAGATACGCAGTATTTT
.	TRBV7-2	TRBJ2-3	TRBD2	CASSLSGRGGRTDTQYF	TGTGCCAGCAGCCTATCGGGGCGGGGGGGACGCACAGATACGCAGTATTTT
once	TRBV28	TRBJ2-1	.	CATQLDPEQFF	TGTGCCACACAACTAGACCCTGAGCAGTTCTTC
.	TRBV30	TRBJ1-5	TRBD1	CAWSWTGSQPQHF	TGTGCCTGGAGTTGGACAGGGAGTCAGCCCCAGCATTTT
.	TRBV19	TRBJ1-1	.	CASSLLGTGNSEAFF	TGTGCCAGTAGTTTACTAGGGACTGGGAACTCTGAAGCTTTCTTT
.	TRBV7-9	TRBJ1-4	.	CASSPAGGKLFF	TGTGCCAGCAGCCCGGCGGGGGGAAAACTGTTTTTT
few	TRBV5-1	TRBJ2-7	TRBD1	CASSPGQGIYEQYF	TGCGCCAGCAGCCCGGGACAGGGTATCTACGAGCAGTACTTC
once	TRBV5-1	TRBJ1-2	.	CASYTSPRTQAREGYTF	TGCGCCAGCTATACTAGTCCCAGGACGCAGGCTCGGGAGGGCTACACCTTC
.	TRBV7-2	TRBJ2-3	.	CASSFGRGTDTQYF	TGTGCCAGCAGCTTTGGAAGGGGCACAGATACGCAGTATTTT
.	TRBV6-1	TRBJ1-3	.	CASSDHRNTIYF	TGTGCCAGCAGTGATCATAGAAACACCATATATTTT
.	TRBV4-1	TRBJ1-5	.	CASSHSSGDVRNQPQHF	TGCGCCAGCAGCCACTCAAGTGGGGATGTACGCAATCAGCCCCAGCATTTT
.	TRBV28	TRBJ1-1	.	CASSSPTGNTEAFF	TGTGCCAGCAGTTCTCCGACAGGGAACACTGAAGCTTTCTTT
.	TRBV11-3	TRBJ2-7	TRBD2	CASSRGLAGGKDYEQYF	TGTGCCAGCAGCCGCGGACTAGCGGGGGGGAAAGACTACGAGCAGTACTTC
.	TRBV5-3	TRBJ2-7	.	CARTQGPPYEQYF	TGTGCCAGAACCCAGGGGCCGCCCTACGAGCAGTACTTC
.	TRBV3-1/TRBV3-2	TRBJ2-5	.	CASSQGAPGYQETQYF	TGTGCCAGCAGCCAAGGGGCCCCGGGGTACCAAGAGACCCAGTACTTC
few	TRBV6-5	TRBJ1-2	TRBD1	CASPGQAVYGYTF	TGTGCCAGCCCGGGACAGGCGGTGTATGGCTACACCTTC
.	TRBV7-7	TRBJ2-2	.	CASSLAADLNTGELFF	TGTGCTAGCAGCTTAGCCGCGGACCTAAACACCGGGGAGCTGTTTTTT
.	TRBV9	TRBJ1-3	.	CASSGTLRGGPSMKGRSGNTIYF	TGTGCCAGCAGCGGTACCCTCCGTGGAGGACCATCGATGAAGGGAAGATCTGGAAACACCATATATTTT
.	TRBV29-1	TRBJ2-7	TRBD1	CSGRDSYEQYF	TGCAGCGGTCGGGACAGCTACGAGCAGTACTTC
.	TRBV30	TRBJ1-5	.	CAWSVLGRNQPQHF	TGTGCCTGGAGTGTACTAGGAAGGAATCAGCCCCAGCATTTT
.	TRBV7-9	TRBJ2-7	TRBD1	CASSAPTGTGSYEQYF	TGTGCCAGCAGCGCACCTACCGGGACAGGGTCCTACGAGCAGTACTTC
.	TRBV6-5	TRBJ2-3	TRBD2	CASGSLAGDTDTQYF	TGTGCCAGTGGGTCTCTAGCGGGAGACACAGATACGCAGTATTTT
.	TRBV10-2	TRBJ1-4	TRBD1	CASRQGGFGPTNEKLFF	TGCGCCAGCAGACAGGGGGGTTTTGGACCAACTAATGAAAAACTGTTTTTT
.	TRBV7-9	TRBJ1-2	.	CASSLGIGGHYGYTF	TGTGCCAGCAGCTTAGGAATTGGGGGGCACTATGGCTACACCTTC
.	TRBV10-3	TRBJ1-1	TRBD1	CAISETLDRAEAFF	TGTGCCATCAGTGAGACCTTAGACAGGGCTGAAGCTTTCTTT
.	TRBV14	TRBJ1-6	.	CASSLETGMRSPLHF	TGTGCCAGCAGCCTGGAAACAGGGATGAGATCACCCCTCCACTTT
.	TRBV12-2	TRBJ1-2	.	CASRFRDRGRKGGYTF	TGTGCAAGTCGCTTCCGGGACAGGGGGCGAAAAGGTGGCTACACCTTC
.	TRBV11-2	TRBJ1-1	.	CASTNTGQQNTEAFF	TGTGCCAGTACCAACACGGGGCAGCAGAACACTGAAGCTTTCTTT
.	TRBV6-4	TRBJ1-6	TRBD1	CASSGGDRADNSPLHF	TGTGCCAGCAGTGGGGGGGACAGGGCAGATAATTCACCCCTCCACTTT
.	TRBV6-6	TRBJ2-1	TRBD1	CASISDRSYNEQFF	TGTGCCAGCATTTCGGACAGGTCCTACAATGAGCAGTTCTTC
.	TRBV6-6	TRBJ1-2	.	CASSYGSGDYTF	TGTGCCAGCAGTTACGGTTCAGGGGACTACACCTTC
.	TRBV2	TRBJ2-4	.	CASSPTFKNIQYF	TGTGCCAGCAGTCCTACTTTCAAAAACATTCAGTACTTC